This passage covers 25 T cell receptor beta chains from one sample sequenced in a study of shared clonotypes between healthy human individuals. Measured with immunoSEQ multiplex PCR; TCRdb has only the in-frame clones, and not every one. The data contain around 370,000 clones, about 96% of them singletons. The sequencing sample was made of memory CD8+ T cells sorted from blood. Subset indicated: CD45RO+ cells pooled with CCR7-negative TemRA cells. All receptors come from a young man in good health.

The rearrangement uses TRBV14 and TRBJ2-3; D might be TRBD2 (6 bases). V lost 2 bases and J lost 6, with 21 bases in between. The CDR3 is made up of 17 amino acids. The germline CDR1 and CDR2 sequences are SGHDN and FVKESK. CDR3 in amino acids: CASSQKYGDLRADTQYF. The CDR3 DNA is TGTGCCAGCAGCCAAAAATACGGGGACTTAAGAGCGGATACGCAGTATTTT. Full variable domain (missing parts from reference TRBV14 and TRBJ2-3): EAGVTQFPSHSVIEKGQTVTLRCDPISGHDNLYWYRRVMGKEIKFLLHFVKESKQDESGMPNNRFLAERTGGTYSTLKVQPAELEDSGVYFCASSQKYGDLRADTQYFGPGTRLTVL.

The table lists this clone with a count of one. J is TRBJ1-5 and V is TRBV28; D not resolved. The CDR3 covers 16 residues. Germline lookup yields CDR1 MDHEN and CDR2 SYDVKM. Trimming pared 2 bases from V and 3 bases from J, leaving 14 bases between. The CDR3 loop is CASSLTSRVHNQPQHF. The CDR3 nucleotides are TGTGCCAGCAGTTTAACCTCGAGGGTACACAATCAGCCCCAGCATTTT.

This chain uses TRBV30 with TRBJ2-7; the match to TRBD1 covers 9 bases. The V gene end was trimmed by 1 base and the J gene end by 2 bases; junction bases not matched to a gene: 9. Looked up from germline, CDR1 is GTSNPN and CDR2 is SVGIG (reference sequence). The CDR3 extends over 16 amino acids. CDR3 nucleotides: TGTGCCTGGAGTGGGGGGGGACAGGGAGTTCCCTACGAGCAGTACTTC. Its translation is CAWSGGGQGVPYEQYF.

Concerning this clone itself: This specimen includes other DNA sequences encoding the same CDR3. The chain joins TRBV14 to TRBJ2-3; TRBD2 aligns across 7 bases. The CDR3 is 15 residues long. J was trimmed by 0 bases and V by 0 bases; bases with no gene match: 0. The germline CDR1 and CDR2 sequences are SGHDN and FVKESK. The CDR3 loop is CASSQDSGSTDTQYF. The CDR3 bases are TGTGCCAGCAGCCAAGATAGCGGGAGCACAGATACGCAGTATTTT.

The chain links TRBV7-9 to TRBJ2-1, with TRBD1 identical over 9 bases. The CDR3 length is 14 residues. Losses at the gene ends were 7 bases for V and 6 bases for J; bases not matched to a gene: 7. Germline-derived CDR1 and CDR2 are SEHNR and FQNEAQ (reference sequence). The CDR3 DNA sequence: TGTGCCAGCATCCGACAGGGGGGCATCAATGAGCAGTTCTTC. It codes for CASIRQGGINEQFF.

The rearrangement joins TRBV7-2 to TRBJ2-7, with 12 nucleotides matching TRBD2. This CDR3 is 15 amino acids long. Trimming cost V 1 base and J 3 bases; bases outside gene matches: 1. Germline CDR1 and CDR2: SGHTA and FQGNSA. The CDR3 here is CASSLGTSGVYEQYF. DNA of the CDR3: TGTGCCAGCAGCTTAGGGACTAGCGGGGTCTACGAGCAGTACTTC.

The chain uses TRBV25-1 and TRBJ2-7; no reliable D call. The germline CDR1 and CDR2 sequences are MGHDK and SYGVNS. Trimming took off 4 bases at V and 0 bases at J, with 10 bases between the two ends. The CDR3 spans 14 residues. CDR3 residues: CASSGTGFSYEQYF. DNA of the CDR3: TGTGCCAGCAGTGGCACCGGGTTCTCCTACGAGCAGTACTTC.

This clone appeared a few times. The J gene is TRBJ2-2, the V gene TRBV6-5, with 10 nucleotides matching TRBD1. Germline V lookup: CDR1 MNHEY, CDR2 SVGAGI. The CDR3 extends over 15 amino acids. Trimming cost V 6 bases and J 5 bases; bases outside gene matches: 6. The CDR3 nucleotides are TGTGCCAGCAGCCCCCGACAGGGGGCGACCGGGGAGCTGTTTTTT. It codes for CASSPRQGATGELFF.

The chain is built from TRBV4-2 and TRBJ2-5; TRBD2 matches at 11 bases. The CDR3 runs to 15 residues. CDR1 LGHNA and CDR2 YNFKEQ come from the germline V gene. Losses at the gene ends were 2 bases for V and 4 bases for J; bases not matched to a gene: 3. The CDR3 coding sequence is TGTGCCAGCAGCCAACTACTAGCGGGAGCAGAGACCCAGTACTTC. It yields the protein CASSQLLAGAETQYF.

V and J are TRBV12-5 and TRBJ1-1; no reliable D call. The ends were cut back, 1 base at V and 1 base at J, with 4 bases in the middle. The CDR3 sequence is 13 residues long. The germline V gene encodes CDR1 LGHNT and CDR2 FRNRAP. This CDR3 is CASGLEENTEAFF. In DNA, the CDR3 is TGTGCTAGTGGTTTGGAGGAGAACACTGAAGCTTTCTTT. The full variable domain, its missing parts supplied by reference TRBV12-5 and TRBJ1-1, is DARVTQTPRHKVTEMGQEVTMRCQPILGHNTVFWYRQTMMQGLELLAYFRNRAPLDDSGMPKDRFSAEMPDATLATLKIQPSEPRDSAVYFCASGLEENTEAFFGQGTRLTVV.

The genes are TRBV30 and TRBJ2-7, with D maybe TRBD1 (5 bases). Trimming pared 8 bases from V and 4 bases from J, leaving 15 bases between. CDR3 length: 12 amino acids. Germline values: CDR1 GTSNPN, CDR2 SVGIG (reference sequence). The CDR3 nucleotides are TGTGCCGGCGACAGAGACCGATACGAGCAGTACTTC. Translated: CAGDRDRYEQYF. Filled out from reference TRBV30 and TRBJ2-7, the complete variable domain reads SQTIHQWPATLVQPVGSPLSLECTVEGTSNPNLYWYRQAAGRGLQLLFYSVGIGQISSEVPQNLSASRPQDRQFILSSKKLLLSDSGFYLCAGDRDRYEQYFGPGTRLTVT.

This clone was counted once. The CDR3 sequence: CSVEDWEIQETQYF. The CDR3 DNA sequence: TGCAGCGTTGAAGATTGGGAGATCCAAGAGACCCAGTACTTC. The rearrangement links TRBV29-1 to TRBJ2-5, with a tentative D call TRBD2 (5 bases). With 0 bases removed from V and 1 base from J, the gap between germline ends came to 9 bases. The CDR3 has 14 amino acids. The germline gives CDR1 SQVTM, CDR2 ANQGSEA. The whole variable domain, filled in from reference TRBV29-1 and TRBJ2-5, reads SAVISQKPSRDICQRGTSLTIQCQVDSQVTMMFWYRQQPGQSLTLIATANQGSEATYESGFVIDKFPISRPNLTFSTLTVSNMSPEDSSIYLCSVEDWEIQETQYFGPGTRLLVL.

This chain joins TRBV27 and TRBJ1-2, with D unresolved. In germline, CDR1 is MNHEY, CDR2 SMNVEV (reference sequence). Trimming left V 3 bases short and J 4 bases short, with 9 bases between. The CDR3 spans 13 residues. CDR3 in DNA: TGTGCCAGCAGTTTCGACAAAAGCTATGGCTACACCTTC. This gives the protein CASSFDKSYGYTF.

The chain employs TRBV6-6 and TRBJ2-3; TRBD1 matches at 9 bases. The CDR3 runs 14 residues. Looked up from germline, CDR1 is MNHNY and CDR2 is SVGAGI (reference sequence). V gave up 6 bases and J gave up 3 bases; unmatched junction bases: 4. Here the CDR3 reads CASSRDRVTDTQYF. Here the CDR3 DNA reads TGTGCCAGCAGCCGGGACAGGGTAACAGATACGCAGTATTTT.

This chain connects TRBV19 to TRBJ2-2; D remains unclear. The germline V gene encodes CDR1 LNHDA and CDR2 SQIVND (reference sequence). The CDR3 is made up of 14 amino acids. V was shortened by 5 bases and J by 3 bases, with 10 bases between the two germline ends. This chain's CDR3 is CASSSDADTGELFF. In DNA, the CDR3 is TGTGCCAGTAGTTCGGATGCGGACACCGGGGAGCTGTTTTTT.

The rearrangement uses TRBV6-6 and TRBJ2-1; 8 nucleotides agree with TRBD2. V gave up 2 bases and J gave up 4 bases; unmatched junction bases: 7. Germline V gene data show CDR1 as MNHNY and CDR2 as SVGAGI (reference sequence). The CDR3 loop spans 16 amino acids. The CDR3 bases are TGTGCCAGCAGTTACCTTGCGGGAGGTCGGTACAATGAGCAGTTCTTC. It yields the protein CASSYLAGGRYNEQFF.

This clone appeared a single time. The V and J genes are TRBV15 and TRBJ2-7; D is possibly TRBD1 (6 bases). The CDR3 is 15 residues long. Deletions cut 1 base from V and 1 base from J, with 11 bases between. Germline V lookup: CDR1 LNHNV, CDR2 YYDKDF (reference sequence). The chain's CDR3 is CATSRGKQGSYEQYF. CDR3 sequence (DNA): TGTGCCACCAGCAGAGGTAAACAGGGATCCTACGAGCAGTACTTC. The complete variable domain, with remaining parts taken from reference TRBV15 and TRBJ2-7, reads DAMVIQNPRYQVTQFGKPVTLSCSQTLNHNVMYWYQQKSSQAPKLLFHYYDKDFNNEADTPDNFQSRRPNTSFCFLDIRSPGLGDTAMYLCATSRGKQGSYEQYFGPGTRLTVT.

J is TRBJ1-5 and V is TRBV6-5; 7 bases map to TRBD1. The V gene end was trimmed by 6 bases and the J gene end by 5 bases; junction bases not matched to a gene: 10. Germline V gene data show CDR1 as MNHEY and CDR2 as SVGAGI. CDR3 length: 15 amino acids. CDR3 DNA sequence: TGTGCCAGCAGCCGGACAGGCAATCGGGATCAGCCCCAGCATTTT. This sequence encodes CASSRTGNRDQPQHF.

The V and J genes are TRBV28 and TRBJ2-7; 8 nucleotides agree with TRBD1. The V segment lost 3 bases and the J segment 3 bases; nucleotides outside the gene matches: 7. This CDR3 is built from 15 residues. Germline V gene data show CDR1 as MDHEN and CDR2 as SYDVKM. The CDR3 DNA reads TGTGCCAGCAGTTTTCAGGACAGGGACAACTACGAGCAGTACTTC. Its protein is CASSFQDRDNYEQYF.

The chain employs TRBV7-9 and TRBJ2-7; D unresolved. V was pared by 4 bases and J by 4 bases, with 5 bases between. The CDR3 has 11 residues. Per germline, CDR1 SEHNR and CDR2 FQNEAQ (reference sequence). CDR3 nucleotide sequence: TGTGCCAGCAGCTCCCCATACGAGCAGTACTTC. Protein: CASSSPYEQYF.

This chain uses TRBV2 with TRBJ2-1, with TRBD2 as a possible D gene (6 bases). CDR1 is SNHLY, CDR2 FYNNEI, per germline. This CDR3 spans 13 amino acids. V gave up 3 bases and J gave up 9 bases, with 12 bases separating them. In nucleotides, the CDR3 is TGTGCCAGCAGTGAGACTAGAGAGGGTGAGCAGTTCTTC. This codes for CASSETREGEQFF. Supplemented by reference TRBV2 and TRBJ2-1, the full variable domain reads EPEVTQTPSHQVTQMGQEVILRCVPISNHLYFYWYRQILGQKVEFLVSFYNNEISEKSEIFDDQFSVERPDGSNFTLKIRSTKLEDSAMYFCASSETREGEQFFGPGTRLTVL.

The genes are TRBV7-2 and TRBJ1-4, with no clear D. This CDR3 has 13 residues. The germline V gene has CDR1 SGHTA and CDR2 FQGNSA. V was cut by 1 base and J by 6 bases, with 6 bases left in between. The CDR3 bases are TGTGCCAGCAGCTTAGGAGGTTATGAAAAACTGTTTTTT. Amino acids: CASSLGGYEKLFF.

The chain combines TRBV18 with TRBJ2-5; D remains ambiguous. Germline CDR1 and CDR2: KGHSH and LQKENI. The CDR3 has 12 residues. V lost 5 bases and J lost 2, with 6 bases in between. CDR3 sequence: CASSSYQETQYF. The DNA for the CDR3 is TGTGCCAGCTCATCCTATCAAGAGACCCAGTACTTC.

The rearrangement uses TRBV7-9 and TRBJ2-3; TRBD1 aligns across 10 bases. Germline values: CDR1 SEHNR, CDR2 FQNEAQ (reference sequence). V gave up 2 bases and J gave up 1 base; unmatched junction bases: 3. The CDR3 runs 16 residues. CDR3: CASSLYGTGGTDTQYF. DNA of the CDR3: TGTGCCAGCAGCTTATACGGGACAGGGGGCACAGATACGCAGTATTTT. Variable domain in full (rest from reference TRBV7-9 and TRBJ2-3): DTGVSQNPRHKITKRGQNVTFRCDPISEHNRLYWYRQTLGQGPEFLTYFQNEAQLEKSRLLSDRFSAERPKGSFSTLEIQRTEQGDSAMYLCASSLYGTGGTDTQYFGPGTRLTVL.

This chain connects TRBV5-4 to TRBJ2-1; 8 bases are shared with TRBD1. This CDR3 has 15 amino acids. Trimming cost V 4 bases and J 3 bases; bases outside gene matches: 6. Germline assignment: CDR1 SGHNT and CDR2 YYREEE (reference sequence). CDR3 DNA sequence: TGTGCCAGCAGCCTCGGACAGGGCTTCTACAATGAGCAGTTCTTC. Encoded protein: CASSLGQGFYNEQFF. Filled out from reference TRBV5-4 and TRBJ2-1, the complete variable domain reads ETGVTQSPTHLIKTRGQQVTLRCSSQSGHNTVSWYQQALGQGPQFIFQYYREEENGRGNFPPRFSGLQFPNYSSELNVNALELDDSALYLCASSLGQGFYNEQFFGPGTRLTVL.